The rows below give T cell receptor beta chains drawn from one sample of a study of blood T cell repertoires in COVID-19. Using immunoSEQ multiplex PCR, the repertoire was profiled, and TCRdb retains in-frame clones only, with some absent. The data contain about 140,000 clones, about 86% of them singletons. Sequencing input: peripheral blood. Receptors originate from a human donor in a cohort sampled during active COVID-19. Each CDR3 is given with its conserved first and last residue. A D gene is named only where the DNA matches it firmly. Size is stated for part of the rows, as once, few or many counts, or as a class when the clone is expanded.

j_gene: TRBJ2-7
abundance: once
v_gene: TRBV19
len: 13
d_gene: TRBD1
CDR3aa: CASRSQGAYEQYF
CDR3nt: TGTGCCAGTAGATCGCAGGGGGCCTACGAGCAGTACTTC

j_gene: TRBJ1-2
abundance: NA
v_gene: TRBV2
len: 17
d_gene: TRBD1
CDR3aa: CASILDRGGGRGNGYTF
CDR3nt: TGTGCCAGCATCCTGGACAGGGGTGGGGGGCGAGGGAATGGCTACACCTTC

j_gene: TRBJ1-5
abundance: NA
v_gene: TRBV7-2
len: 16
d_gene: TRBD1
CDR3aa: CASSLVGTASNQPQHF
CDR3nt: TGTGCCAGCAGCTTAGTGGGGACAGCCAGCAATCAGCCCCAGCATTTT

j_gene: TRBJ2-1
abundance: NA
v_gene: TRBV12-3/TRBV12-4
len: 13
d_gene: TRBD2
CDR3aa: CASSQGLAGGWFF
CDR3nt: TGTGCCAGCAGTCAGGGACTAGCGGGAGGTTGGTTCTTC

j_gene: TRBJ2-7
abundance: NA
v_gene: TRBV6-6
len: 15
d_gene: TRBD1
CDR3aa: CASSPGQGGPYEQYF
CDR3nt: TGTGCCAGCAGCCCGGGACAGGGGGGGCCCTACGAGCAGTACTTC

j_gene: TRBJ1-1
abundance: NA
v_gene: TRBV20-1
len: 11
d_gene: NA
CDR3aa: CSASLVPEAFF
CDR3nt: TGCAGTGCTAGTCTAGTACCCGAAGCTTTCTTT

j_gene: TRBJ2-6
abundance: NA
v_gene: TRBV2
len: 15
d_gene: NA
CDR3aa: CASSDRLSGANVLTF
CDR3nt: TGTGCCAGCAGTGACCGACTCTCTGGGGCCAACGTCCTGACTTTC

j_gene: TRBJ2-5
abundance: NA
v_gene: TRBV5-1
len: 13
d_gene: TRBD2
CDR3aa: CASSAGVRETQYF
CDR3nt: TGCGCCAGCAGCGCGGGGGTGAGGGAGACCCAGTACTTC

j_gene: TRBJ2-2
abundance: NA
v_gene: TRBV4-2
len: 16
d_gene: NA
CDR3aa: CASSQGDSGNTGELFF
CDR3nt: TGTGCCAGCAGCCAAGGGGATAGCGGGAACACCGGGGAGCTGTTTTTT

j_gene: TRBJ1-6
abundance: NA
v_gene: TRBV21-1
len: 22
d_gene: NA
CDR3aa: CASSGRDLPYSWSNKVGSPLHF
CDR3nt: TGTGCCAGCAGCGGTCGGGACTTACCCTACTCTTGGTCCAATAAGGTAGGTTCACCCCTCCACTTT

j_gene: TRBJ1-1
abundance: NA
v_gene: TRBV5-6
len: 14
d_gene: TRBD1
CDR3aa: CASSGGQGITEAFF
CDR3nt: TGTGCCAGCAGCGGGGGACAGGGGATCACTGAAGCTTTCTTT

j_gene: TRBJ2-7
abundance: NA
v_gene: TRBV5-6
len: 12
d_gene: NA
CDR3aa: CASSRQVYEQYF
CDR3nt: TGTGCCAGCAGCCGACAGGTATACGAGCAGTACTTC

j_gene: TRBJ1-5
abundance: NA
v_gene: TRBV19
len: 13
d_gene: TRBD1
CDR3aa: CASSDRGRQPQHF
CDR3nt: TGTGCCAGTAGTGACAGGGGGCGTCAGCCCCAGCATTTT